Listed below are T cell receptor beta chains from one sample, sequenced in a study of blood T cell repertoires in COVID-19. The protocol was immunoSEQ multiplex PCR, while the TCRdb copy is restricted to in-frame clones and leaves out a portion. The sample shows 160,000 or so clones, about 90% of them seen only once. What was sequenced was PBMCs or T cells enriched from blood (not recorded which). These receptors all come from a human donor with acute COVID-19. The donor label of this sample is uncertain. Each CDR3 is given with its conserved first and last residue. D genes are given only for firm matches.

d_call,v_call,j_call,cdr3_aa
NA,TRBV28,TRBJ1-5,CASSLFSARSNQPQHF
NA,TRBV10-1,TRBJ2-2,CASSPISGATGELFF
NA,TRBV25-1,TRBJ2-3,CASSGTGSTDTQYF
NA,TRBV27,TRBJ1-1,CASSYIGGGRLNTEAFF
NA,TRBV3-1/TRBV3-2,TRBJ2-5,CASSQGRQETQYF
NA,TRBV30,TRBJ1-3,CAWSDSRGGDGNTIYF
TRBD1,TRBV9,TRBJ2-5,CASSTGTGEQETQYF
TRBD1,TRBV12-5,TRBJ2-7,CASGLRAGGSYEQYF
NA,TRBV6-5,TRBJ1-2,CASSYGGRGDGYTF
NA,TRBV6-2/TRBV6-3,TRBJ2-5,CASSPRSSETQYF
NA,TRBV4-1,TRBJ1-1,CASSQDTPSTEAFF
NA,TRBV19,TRBJ1-1,CASRGMNTEAFF
NA,TRBV7-3,TRBJ2-5,CASSFTGLETQYF
TRBD1,TRBV7-2,TRBJ2-1,CASSSYRGWYNEQFF
NA,TRBV6-5,TRBJ2-7,CASSPGFRSYEQYF
NA,TRBV5-4,TRBJ1-2,CASSPRDTLGGYTF
NA,TRBV2,TRBJ2-7,CASSRTLLHPRVEQYF
NA,TRBV5-6,TRBJ1-2,CASARRGGEVYTF
NA,TRBV11-2,TRBJ2-1,CASSPRRGGHNEQFF
NA,TRBV30,TRBJ1-2,CAWSVAGYGGYTF
NA,TRBV7-9,TRBJ1-1,CASSPRGQWEAFF
NA,TRBV30,TRBJ2-7,CAWSVGPPRRASYEQYF
TRBD2,TRBV5-1,TRBJ2-5,CASRTRTSGGEETQYF
NA,TRBV6-5,TRBJ1-5,CASNPTGSNQPQHF
NA,TRBV7-9,TRBJ2-7,CASGRTGLEQYF
NA,TRBV6-1,TRBJ1-5,CASSEQGARNQPQHF
NA,TRBV19,TRBJ2-4,CASSGADKNIQYF
NA,TRBV21-1,TRBJ2-5,CASSKGGQEQETQYF
NA,TRBV20-1,TRBJ1-5,CSAMSLRTQHF
NA,TRBV19,TRBJ1-6,CASSIGGQNNSPLHF
TRBD2,TRBV9,TRBJ2-2,CASTGRWASGGLDTGELFF
NA,TRBV11-2,TRBJ1-3,CASSAGLLSGNTIYF
NA,TRBV12-3/TRBV12-4,TRBJ1-5,CASSLAGPQHF
TRBD2,TRBV14,TRBJ2-2,CASSQGERTRAGELFF
TRBD2,TRBV3-1/TRBV3-2,TRBJ2-3,CASSQRLAGGTDTQYF
NA,TRBV15,TRBJ2-7,CATSSVEGYEQYF
NA,TRBV5-5,TRBJ2-5,CASSASPRQAVQETQYF
TRBD1,TRBV19,TRBJ1-1,CASRVTGGDTEAFF
NA,TRBV12-3/TRBV12-4,TRBJ2-7,CASSFEASYEQYF
NA,TRBV10-2,TRBJ1-5,CASRHFDNQPQHF
NA,TRBV7-2,TRBJ2-1,CASSLVVPSYNEQFF
TRBD2,TRBV9,TRBJ2-5,CASSVSPSREGETQYF
NA,TRBV10-3,TRBJ1-2,CATTRDDGGGYTF
NA,TRBV7-2,TRBJ2-3,CASSSRGSSTDTQYF
NA,TRBV6-5,TRBJ2-7,CASRRAATYEQYF
TRBD1,TRBV6-5,TRBJ1-5,CASGPRRGYNQPQHF
NA,TRBV7-6,TRBJ2-7,CASSLYGAEQYF
TRBD2,TRBV7-2,TRBJ2-4,CASSILAGGASVAKNIQYF
TRBD1,TRBV9,TRBJ1-3,CASSAGDSSGNTIYF